This TCR beta chain was sequenced for a study of somatic mutations in cytotoxic T cells in rheumatoid arthritis. Study-wide points: The authors did not know the antigen targets of the expanded CD8+ clones. Exceedance of 20% of CD8+ cells by the largest CD8+ clone occurred in about an eighth of the roughly 60 patients. Healthy controls did not share the age-linked increase in CD8+ clonality seen in rheumatoid arthritis patients.

V dropped 6 bases and J dropped 4; count of bases not matched to a gene: 5. Looked up from germline, CDR1 is SGHTA and CDR2 is FQGTGA. The CDR3 has 13 amino acids. Positive magnetic bead selection, which isolated the CD4+ and CD8+ cells, was followed by a flow cytometry check of purity. Repertoires were generated with immunoSEQ multiplex PCR, while TCRdb's copy carries only in-frame clones and drops some. The sample carries around 20,000 clones, approximately 71% recorded once. Worth noting for this clone: Its target is not known.

J is TRBJ1-1 and V is TRBV7-3; TRBD1 matches 7 bases. Sequencing was performed on CD8+ T cells sorted from blood. This TCR was sampled from an adult with rheumatoid arthritis. As DNA, the CDR3 is TGTGCCAGCAGAGGGACAGTGCTCACTGAAGCTTTCTTT. Translated: CASRGTVLTEAFF.